Listed here are 8 T cell receptor beta chains from one sample, sequenced in a study of T cell changes during pregnancy in multiple sclerosis. Method: immunoSEQ multiplex PCR; TCRdb's copy keeps in-frame clones and lacks some. The top ten hold approximately 14% of the sample, which has about 12,000 clones, about 86% seen once. Sequencing was performed on CD8+ T cells from peripheral blood mononuclear cells, taken in the second trimester of pregnancy. The receptor set was obtained from a female donor in good health, enrolled as a control in a pregnancy study.

Within the sample, this clone is medium-sized. The chain employs TRBV14 and TRBJ2-5, with a possible D match to TRBD1 (6 bases). V lost 4 bases and J lost 2, with 11 bases in between. CDR1 is SGHDN and CDR2 is FVKESK in the germline V gene. CDR3 length equals 14 residues. CDR3 residues: CASSPQGSQETQYF. The CDR3 nucleotides are TGTGCCAGCAGCCCACAGGGTTCGCAAGAGACCCAGTACTTC.

The gene calls are TRBV2 and TRBJ2-2; D perhaps matches TRBD1 (5 bases). Germline V gives CDR1 SNHLY, CDR2 FYNNEI. Trimming removed 1 base from V and 7 bases from J, with 13 bases in between. The CDR3 is 15 residues long. The CDR3, as DNA: TGTGCCAGCAGTGAAGGGCAGGGAAGGGACGGGGAGCTGTTTTTT. The encoded protein is CASSEGQGRDGELFF. Filled out from reference TRBV2 and TRBJ2-2, the complete variable domain reads EPEVTQTPSHQVTQMGQEVILRCVPISNHLYFYWYRQILGQKVEFLVSFYNNEISEKSEIFDDQFSVERPDGSNFTLKIRSTKLEDSAMYFCASSEGQGRDGELFFGEGSRLTVL.

The chain carries TRBV27 and TRBJ2-2; D not resolved. The V gene's germline CDR1 is MNHEY and CDR2 SMNVEV (reference sequence). This CDR3 is built from 12 residues. Between the trimmed V and J ends, which lost 3 bases and 6 bases, there was a span of 5 bases. Here the CDR3 DNA reads TGTGCCAGCAGTTTGAGCGCCGGGGAGCTGTTTTTT. This gives the protein CASSLSAGELFF.

By frequency in the sample, this clone is medium-sized. V and J are TRBV28 and TRBJ1-3; no definite D call. CDR3 length equals 14 residues. Trimming left V 3 bases short and J 4 bases short, with 10 bases between. CDR1 is MDHEN, CDR2 SYDVKM, per germline. CDR3 bases: TGTGCCAGCAGTTTCGATGCGGGGGGAAACACCATATATTTT. Protein: CASSFDAGGNTIYF.

The chain is built from TRBV11-3 and TRBJ2-5, with TRBD2 identical over 8 bases. The CDR3 sequence is 13 residues long. Germline CDR1 is SGHNT and CDR2 is YENEEA. V trimming: 0 bases; J trimming: 11 bases; junction bases outside the gene matches: 5. The CDR3 region has the DNA TGTGCCAGCAGCTTAGACCCCCCGGGGGGGCAGTACTTC. This gives the protein CASSLDPPGGQYF.

The sample holds a few counts of this clone. This chain uses TRBV2 with TRBJ1-2; 7 nucleotides agree with TRBD1. There are 13 residues in the CDR3. The V and J ends lost 6 bases and 2 bases, in that order; junction bases with no gene match: 3. CDR1 is SNHLY, CDR2 FYNNEI, per germline. CDR3 nucleotide sequence: TGTGCCAGCAGGGGGGACAGAAACTATGGCTACACCTTC. It specifies CASRGDRNYGYTF.

The rearrangement joins TRBV7-2 to TRBJ2-1; 10 bases map to TRBD2. Germline V lookup: CDR1 SGHTA, CDR2 FQGNSA. Trimming took 1 base from V and 5 from J; bases not matched to a gene: 14. The CDR3 is made up of 19 amino acids. CDR3 loop: CASSLVGLAVRRGDNEQFF. The CDR3 bases are TGTGCCAGCAGCTTAGTCGGACTAGCGGTACGCCGGGGGGACAATGAGCAGTTCTTC.

The chain joins TRBV4-1 to TRBJ2-7, with TRBD2 as a possible D gene (5 bases). There are 13 residues in the CDR3. The V gene lost 0 bases and the J gene lost 4 bases, with 7 bases spanning the gap. CDR1 and CDR2 from the germline V gene are MGHRA and YSYEKL. Here the CDR3 DNA reads TGCGCCAGCAGCCAAGAACCGGGGTACGAGCAGTACTTC. This encodes CASSQEPGYEQYF.